The clone carrying this T cell receptor (beta chain) was counted ten times or more. Its antigen is as yet unknown. Two-round multiplex PCR, the amplification method, yielded TCR beta CDR3 from genomic DNA. Individual primers that were specific to each TRBV and TRBJ gene served in first-round PCR. TCRdb reanalysed the multiplex PCR reads using MiXCR and keeps one entry per CDR3 protein. Of tens of thousands of distinct CDR3 sequences listed, 26% are singletons. Trimming took off 5 bases at V and 5 bases at J, with 12 bases between the two ends. The CDR3 loop spans 14 amino acids. Looked up from germline, CDR1 is SNHLY and CDR2 is FYNNEI. The record originates from a study of prognosis after radiotherapy for stage I lung cancer. Study-wide background: Enrolled patients comprised about 14 with newly diagnosed primary stage I lung tumors and several with oligometastatic NSCLC after surgical resection of the primary tumor. Patients in the cohort never received concurrent therapy with stereotactic body radiotherapy. Whole-study findings and limits: After stereotactic body radiation therapy, median unique TCR clones were approximately 7,200, down from 10,000 to 13,000.

This chain uses TRBV2 with TRBJ1-4, with a tentative D call TRBD1 (6 bases). The source was PBMCs, collected before or after stereotactic body radiation therapy (not recorded which). The clonotype comes from a donor aged 50 or older with non-small cell lung cancer. CDR3 coding DNA: TGTGCCAGCAGTAGGACAGCGAAGAATGAAAAACTGTTTTTT. Its translation is CASSRTAKNEKLFF.